This T cell receptor beta chain originates from a study of blood T cell repertoires in COVID-19. Sequencing used immunoSEQ multiplex PCR; TCRdb keeps in-frame clones, though not all of them. The sample holds around 400,000 clones, approximately 87% seen once. The sequence was obtained from a woman in her twenties or thirties with COVID-19, enrolled during active disease. Sequenced input: peripheral blood.

The CDR3 DNA reads TGTGCCTGGAGTGTGGGACTAGCGGGAGTGGACGAGCAGTACTTC. Its protein is CAWSVGLAGVDEQYF. V gene TRBV30 combines with J gene TRBJ2-7; 14 bases fit TRBD2. V gave up 0 bases and J gave up 5 bases; unmatched junction bases: 3. There are 15 residues in the CDR3. Per germline, CDR1 GTSNPN and CDR2 SVGIG (reference sequence).